This T cell receptor beta chain was retrieved from a study of blood T cell repertoires in COVID-19 (dated by TCRdb to about 2020). For context, the study as a whole: Samples from collaborators originated in the United States, Italy and Spain and spanned both the acute and convalescent phases of COVID-19. Where available, HLA class I and class II types were taken from metadata supplied by the sample provider and were not determined by assay-based typing. The prospective study material was composed of cDNA or gDNA derived from T cells, B-cell-depleted T cells, or PBMCs. Deeply sampled blood TCRbeta repertoires from subjects exposed to, actively infected with, or recovered from COVID-19 were included in the dataset. The samples were drawn from two sources: the first 160 participants of the ongoing ImmuneRACE study, and fewer than 1,500 subjects contributed by 6 global collaborators. Nearly every sample came with metadata listing a de-identified subject ID, COVID-19 status, age in years and sex. A freely available public database, intended as a resource for researchers studying the immune response to SARS-CoV-2, is where the repertoires were released.

Overall study results and their limits: How much clinical and demographic metadata was included differed by source and by participant, and the metadata was provided uncurated.

Concerning this clone itself: Its antigen is unknown. No quality values exist for individual bases; no much larger clone is one base distant.

The immunoSEQ Assay, a bias-controlled multiplex PCR, was used to amplify TCRbeta CDR3 regions from genomic DNA. On the authors' methods: The number of nucleated cells in each sample was estimated from the amplification of reference gene primers within the assay. To quantify the absolute abundance of each unique TCRbeta CDR3 rearrangement, sequence reads were collapsed and filtered. For each sample, productive Simpson clonality was calculated as the square root of Simpson's diversity index across productive rearrangements. TCRdb retrieved this table from immuneACCESS and kept in-frame rearrangements only. Not all clones are present; in checked studies, unresolved V genes account for under half, and no reason is known for the remainder. The V and J calls and clone size are taken from that table; D and trimming were inferred from the DNA. A total of under 25,000 clones appear in this sample, approximately 89% of them only once. The ten largest clones represent under 4% of the sample.

Each collaborating institution followed its own protocols to collect whole blood in K2EDTA tubes. For TCRbeta analysis, collaborator samples were shipped as frozen whole blood, as isolated PBMCs, or as DNA extracted from either sample type. Relative to germline, V is 0 bases shorter and J is 2 bases shorter, with 10 bases between their ends. Sequences LGHDT (CDR1) and YNNKEL (CDR2) are obtained from the germline V gene (reference sequence). Measured from the cysteine to the phenylalanine, the CDR3 is 15 residues long. Of the read, only the CDR3 DNA is kept; its 45 bases are in frame from base 1. The V gene is TRBV3-1 (or the pseudogene TRBV3-2) and the J gene is TRBJ1-1, with a tentative D gene TRBD1 over 6 matching bases. The sequence was obtained from a human donor in a cohort sampled during active COVID-19. Specimen: peripheral blood. The DNA sequence is given as TGTGCCAGCAGCCAAGATCGACAGGTTAACACTGAAGCTTTCTTT. Its coded protein is CASSQDRQVNTEAFF.